This TCR beta chain comes out of a study of beta chain features in type 1 diabetes. Across the study: Investigators examined some 100 million sorted cells across all samples.

CDR1 SGHAT and CDR2 FQDESV come from the germline V gene (reference sequence). The CDR3 totals 11 residues. The V and J ends lost 3 bases and 7 bases respectively, with 6 bases between them. Study-wide results and caveats: A cDNA-based sequencing approach could over-represent cells with high TCR expression. Patients showed naive, central memory and Treg TCRB repertoires that appeared more similar than those of healthy donors.

Every bit of the isolated RNA underwent reverse transcription, so sequencing read expressed TCRB transcripts. TCRdb's table, derived via immunoSEQ multiplex PCR, lists solely in-frame clones and lacks some. The data contain 450,000 to 550,000 clones, around 28% of them singletons. Sampling consisted of one heparinised blood draw per donor, averaging about 116 mL. This clone has a handful of counts. Its antigen is currently unknown. This receptor was obtained from a man between 18 and 35 years old in good health. The source material was naive CD4+ T cells from blood. The V and J genes are TRBV11-1 and TRBJ1-1; no firm D call. As DNA, the CDR3 is TGTGCCAGCAGCTTGTCAGATGAAGCTTTCTTT. It yields the protein CASSLSDEAFF.